These 32 T cell receptor beta chains were sequenced from one sample in a study of cytomegalovirus exposure and HLA in healthy donors. The PCR used 60 Vbeta and 13 Jbeta primers. Produced via immunoSEQ multiplex PCR; TCRdb's table is partial and in-frame only. The sample carries 150,000 to 200,000 clones, about 82% recorded once. The specimen sequenced was PBMCs. The receptors originated from a woman aged 45-59 years in good health and CMV-seronegative.

In this sample, this clone turned up a few times. Distinct nucleotide sequences in the sample also encode this CDR3. The genes are TRBV18 and TRBJ1-5, with D maybe TRBD1 (5 bases). Germline CDR1 and CDR2: KGHSH and LQKENI. V lost 3 bases, J lost 0 bases, and 6 bases lay in between. The CDR3 spans 14 residues. DNA of the CDR3: TGTGCCAGCTCACCGCAGGGTAGCAATCAGCCCCAGCATTTT. Amino acid sequence: CASSPQGSNQPQHF.

On this clone itself: At one end, the junction sequence differs from germline, possibly due to a read error. The gene calls are TRBV6-8 and TRBJ1-1; 9 nucleotides match TRBD1. Per the germline V gene, CDR1 is MNHGY and CDR2 is SAAAGT. This CDR3 spans 18 amino acids. For the CDR3, the DNA is TGTGCCAGCAGTCCCGGACTGATGGGGGACAGGGTTTGTCATGCGTCAGGGTTT. Translating it yields CASSPGLMGDRVCHASGF.

The chain is built from TRBV6-6 and TRBJ2-7, with 9 bases lining up with TRBD1. Germline CDR1 and CDR2: MNHNY and SVGAGI (reference sequence). Trimming cost V 0 bases and J 3 bases; bases outside gene matches: 3. The CDR3 runs 15 residues. Here the CDR3 DNA reads TGTGCCAGCAGTTACTCGGACAGGGGCGGCTACGAGCAGTACTTC. Protein product: CASSYSDRGGYEQYF.

The rearrangement joins TRBV28 to TRBJ1-5; 10 bases agree with TRBD1. The V gene's germline CDR1 is MDHEN and CDR2 SYDVKM. The CDR3 runs to 16 residues. V gave up 6 bases and J gave up 1 base; unmatched junction bases: 6. The CDR3 nucleotides are TGTGCCAGCAGACTTAGACAGGGGGCCAGCAATCAGCCCCAGCATTTT. Translated: CASRLRQGASNQPQHF.

The chain combines TRBV5-8 with TRBJ2-1; 11 nucleotides match TRBD2. The V segment lost 2 bases and the J segment 7 bases; nucleotides outside the gene matches: 11. In germline, CDR1 is SGHTS, CDR2 YDEGEE. The CDR3 has 17 residues. CDR3 sequence reads: CASSFLMTSGVWNEQFF. The CDR3 nucleotides are TGTGCCAGCAGCTTCTTGATGACTAGCGGGGTTTGGAATGAGCAGTTCTTC. Complete variable domain (other parts from reference TRBV5-8 and TRBJ2-1): EAGVTQSPTHLIKTRGQQATLRCSPISGHTSVYWYQQALGLGLQFLLWYDEGEERNRGNFPPRFSGRQFPNYSSELNVNALELEDSALYLCASSFLMTSGVWNEQFFGPGTRLTVL.

CDR3 nucleotide sequence: TGCGCCAGCAGCGGGGACAGGGGGCGGAATGAGCAGTTCTTC. The encoded protein is CASSGDRGRNEQFF. The chain carries TRBV4-3 and TRBJ2-1; 12 bases line up with TRBD1. The length of the CDR3 is 14 residues. Trimming at V came to 5 bases and at J to 7 bases, leaving 3 bases not matched to a gene. Germline CDR1 is LGHNA and CDR2 is YSLEER.

This clone was counted a few times. The chain uses TRBV15 and TRBJ1-1, with no clear D. This CDR3 contains 13 residues. Deletions cut 1 base from V and 6 bases from J, with 9 bases between. Germline CDR1 and CDR2: LNHNV and YYDKDF (reference sequence). The CDR3 loop is CATSRVTRAEAFF. Written as DNA, the CDR3 is TGTGCCACCAGCAGAGTGACCCGGGCTGAAGCTTTCTTT. The whole variable domain, remainder taken from reference TRBV15 and TRBJ1-1, is DAMVIQNPRYQVTQFGKPVTLSCSQTLNHNVMYWYQQKSSQAPKLLFHYYDKDFNNEADTPDNFQSRRPNTSFCFLDIRSPGLGDTAMYLCATSRVTRAEAFFGQGTRLTVV.

The chain is built from TRBV10-2 and TRBJ2-7, with D possibly being TRBD1 (5 bases). This CDR3 contains 13 residues. V was clipped by 6 bases and J by 4 bases, with 13 bases between them. Germline loops: CDR1 WSHSY, CDR2 SAAADI. Here the CDR3 DNA reads TGCGCCAGCAGGACCAGTCAGGGTTACGAGCAGTACTTC. It codes for CASRTSQGYEQYF.

V gene TRBV21-1 combines with J gene TRBJ2-3; the table's TRBD2 call for D was not verified on the DNA. TRBV21-1 is termed a pseudogene. This CDR3 has 16 amino acids. The chain's CDR3 is CASSKVPAGHTDTQYF. In DNA, the CDR3 is TGTGCCAGCAGCAAGGTGCCAGCGGGGCACACAGATACGCAGTATTTT.

A note on this clone: Its ends do not fully match the called genes, so a read error is possible. This chain connects TRBV7-9 to TRBJ2-1; D not certain. The CDR3 loop spans 12 amino acids. Germline V gives CDR1 SEHNR, CDR2 FQNEAQ (reference sequence). The CDR3 loop is CSSSLALGLGFF. CDR3 DNA: TGTTCCAGCAGCTTAGCTCTGGGCCTGGGGTTCTTC.

This chain connects TRBV7-9 to TRBJ2-3, with 8 bases lining up with TRBD2. CDR1 SEHNR and CDR2 FQNEAQ come from the germline V gene (reference sequence). The CDR3 is 16 amino acids. V lost 7 bases and J lost 0; bases outside the gene matches: 9. In DNA, the CDR3 is TGTGCCAGCACCCGACTAGCGTATACTAGCACAGATACGCAGTATTTT. This encodes CASTRLAYTSTDTQYF.

The chain links TRBV28 to TRBJ1-6; 9 bases align to TRBD1. V lost 6 bases to trimming and J lost 10 bases; unmatched junction nucleotides: 10. Germline CDR1 and CDR2: MDHEN and SYDVKM. This CDR3 comprises 15 residues. The DNA of the CDR3 is TGTGCCAGCAGGCCCCCGGACAGGGGAGAATCACCCCTCCACTTT. It is translated as CASRPPDRGESPLHF.

The table lists this clone with a few counts. V and J are TRBV4-1 and TRBJ1-5; TRBD1 might be the D (5 bases). Trimming pared 0 bases from V and 6 bases from J, leaving 15 bases between. The CDR3 has 16 residues. Germline CDR1 is MGHRA and CDR2 is YSYEKL. The CDR3 here is CASSQDGGRAIQPQHF. The CDR3 DNA reads TGCGCCAGCAGCCAAGATGGGGGGAGGGCGATTCAGCCCCAGCATTTT.

The DNA for the CDR3 is TGCGCCAGCAGCACATTGGGGGACAGTGCCCAAGAGACCCAGTACTTC. Amino acid sequence: CASSTLGDSAQETQYF. The V call is TRBV5-1, the J call TRBJ2-5; 7 nucleotides align to TRBD1. The length of the CDR3 is 16 residues. Germline V CDR1 and CDR2: SGHRS, YFSETQ. Losses at the gene ends were 4 bases for V and 1 base for J; bases not matched to a gene: 10.

V usage is TRBV11-2 and J usage is TRBJ2-5; 10 bases align to TRBD2. Losses at the gene ends were 0 bases for V and 7 bases for J; bases not matched to a gene: 8. CDR3 length: 16 residues. Germline CDR1 and CDR2: SGHAT and FQNNGV. Written as DNA, the CDR3 is TGTGCCAGCAGCTTAGAAGCGGGAGGGAGATTAGGGACCCAGTACTTC. Translating gives CASSLEAGGRLGTQYF.

This chain joins TRBV5-1 and TRBJ2-2, with D unclear. CDR3 length: 15 amino acids. Germline V lookup: CDR1 SGHRS, CDR2 YFSETQ. Trimming removed 0 bases from V and 4 bases from J, with 10 bases in between. The CDR3 DNA is TGCGCCAGCAGCTTGGACTGGAGCGCCACCGGGGAGCTGTTTTTT. Protein sequence: CASSLDWSATGELFF.

This clone was counted once. The chain is built from TRBV19 and TRBJ2-3; D is possibly TRBD2 (6 bases). CDR3 size: 13 residues. Germline assignment: CDR1 LNHDA and CDR2 SQIVND (reference sequence). Between the trimmed V and J ends, which lost 5 bases and 2 bases, there was a span of 8 bases. CDR3 DNA sequence: TGTGCCAGTAGTGGGACTTTCACAGATACGCAGTATTTT. Its protein product is CASSGTFTDTQYF.

This clone was detected only a few times. The V and J genes are TRBV7-8 and TRBJ2-3; 14 bases align to TRBD2. V lost 5 bases and J lost 8; bases outside the gene matches: 6. Germline V gene sequence: CDR1 SGHVS, CDR2 FQNEAQ. This CDR3 is 15 amino acids long. The CDR3 DNA sequence: TGTGCCAGCAGCGTCGGGACTAGCGGGAGTGGTACGCAGTATTTT. It yields the protein CASSVGTSGSGTQYF.

The rearrangement joins TRBV29-1 to TRBJ2-3, with 7 bases that match TRBD1. The CDR3 loop spans 13 amino acids. Per the germline V gene, CDR1 is SQVTM and CDR2 is ANQGSEA. The J segment lost 5 bases and the V segment lost 8 bases, leaving 10 bases of the junction unmatched. The CDR3 reads CSPRGLGGDTQYF. Here the CDR3 DNA reads TGCAGCCCGAGGGGGCTAGGAGGAGATACGCAGTATTTT.

This chain uses TRBV6-5 with TRBJ2-5; perhaps TRBD2 as D (6 bases). Near its end, the DNA agrees better with TRBJ2-7, so the J call may be wrong. The CDR3 contains 14 residues. Germline CDR1 MNHEY, CDR2 SVGAGI. This chain's CDR3 is CASSPGLPAYEQYF. The CDR3 nucleotides read TGTGCCAGCAGTCCGGGACTCCCGGCCTACGAGCAGTACTTC.

The chain is built from TRBV27 and TRBJ2-7; 7 positions match TRBD1. The CDR3 loop spans 13 amino acids. With V trimmed by 3 bases and J by 3 bases, 2 bases remained unmatched. Germline values: CDR1 MNHEY, CDR2 SMNVEV (reference sequence). In nucleotides, the CDR3 is TGTGCCAGCAGTTTGAGACAGGGCTACGAGCAGTACTTC. Translating gives CASSLRQGYEQYF.

This clone appeared a single time. This chain uses TRBV5-5 with TRBJ2-1; 9 bases are a match to TRBD2. CDR3 length: 19 amino acids. The germline CDR1 and CDR2 sequences are SGHKS and YYEKEE (reference sequence). Trimming took 3 bases from V and 0 from J; bases not matched to a gene: 13. The CDR3 sequence: CASSSTPGLALSSYNEQFF. The CDR3 coding sequence is TGTGCCAGCAGCTCCACTCCGGGACTAGCTCTGAGCTCCTACAATGAGCAGTTCTTC.

The rearrangement links TRBV13 to TRBJ2-2; 11 bases map to TRBD2. This CDR3 has 22 residues. Germline CDR1 and CDR2: PRHDT and FYEKMQ (reference sequence). Trimming removed 2 bases from V and 6 bases from J; junction bases left unmatched: 23. This CDR3 reads CASSLQFPELAGDGGVPGELFF. The DNA for the CDR3 is TGTGCCAGCAGCTTACAATTCCCTGAACTAGCGGGAGATGGAGGGGTCCCCGGGGAGCTGTTTTTT.

This chain links TRBV7-9 with TRBJ2-6, with D possibly TRBD2 on 5 matching bases. Trimming took off 1 base at V and 2 bases at J, with 6 bases between the two ends. This CDR3 spans 15 amino acids. CDR1 is SEHNR and CDR2 is FQNEAQ in the germline V gene (reference sequence). The CDR3 DNA reads TGTGCCAGCAGCTTAGGGGGAGCTGGGGCCAACGTCCTGACTTTC. This sequence encodes CASSLGGAGANVLTF.

This chain connects TRBV7-9 to TRBJ2-2; possible D gene TRBD1, 6 bases. V was cut by 6 bases and J by 4 bases, with 15 bases left in between. Germline CDR1 and CDR2: SEHNR and FQNEAQ (reference sequence). The CDR3 sequence is 15 residues long. CDR3 sequence reads: CASRLGTGITGELFF. The CDR3 DNA sequence: TGTGCCAGCAGACTTGGCACAGGGATCACCGGGGAGCTGTTTTTT.

J is TRBJ2-1 and V is TRBV11-2; TRBD2 agrees at 9 bases. The germline V gene has CDR1 SGHAT and CDR2 FQNNGV. CDR3 size: 15 residues. V was pared by 6 bases and J by 7 bases, with 10 bases of the junction left unmatched. The CDR3 bases are TGTGCCAGCAGTGAGGGGCTAGCGGGATCAAATGAGCAGTTCTTC. Its protein product is CASSEGLAGSNEQFF.

This sequence joins TRBV7-2 and TRBJ2-2; 8 bases line up with TRBD1. Germline CDR1 SGHTA, CDR2 FQGNSA. CDR3 length equals 16 residues. Unmatched junction bases numbered 6, after V lost 2 bases and J lost 4 bases. The CDR3 DNA follows: TGTGCCAGCAGCTTAAGGGCAGGGGGCATCACCGGGGAGCTGTTTTTT. Residues: CASSLRAGGITGELFF.

For this clone: One end of the junction varies from germline; a read error may be responsible. The chain couples TRBV5-1 to TRBJ1-2; D is uncertain. The germline V gene has CDR1 SGHRS and CDR2 YFSETQ. This CDR3 comprises 13 residues. CDR3 sequence: CASRLGDNYGYTF. The DNA of the CDR3 is TGCGCCAGCAGGTTGGGAGATAACTATGGCTACACCTTC.

J is TRBJ2-5 and V is TRBV11-1; perhaps TRBD2 as D (6 bases). Germline-derived CDR1 and CDR2 are SGHAT and FQDESV (reference sequence). V was shortened by 1 base and J by 5 bases, with 14 bases between the two germline ends. The CDR3 has 15 amino acids. This CDR3 is CASSLGGTPVETQYF. The CDR3 DNA follows: TGTGCCAGCAGCTTAGGAGGGACTCCGGTGGAGACCCAGTACTTC.

The DNA for the CDR3 is TGTGCCAGCAGCTTGGGGGACAGGGAGAGCACTGAAGCTTTCTTT. This translates into CASSLGDRESTEAFF. This chain links TRBV5-4 with TRBJ1-1; 9 nucleotides match TRBD1. The CDR3 totals 15 residues. Germline V CDR1 and CDR2: SGHNT, YYREEE (reference sequence). The V and J ends lost 0 bases and 4 bases, in that order; junction bases with no gene match: 4.

This chain uses TRBV7-6 with TRBJ2-3; a weak D match, TRBD2 (5 bases). V was trimmed by 5 bases and J by 4 bases, leaving 16 bases between them. The length of the CDR3 is 15 residues. From germline, CDR1 is SGHVS and CDR2 FNYEAQ. CDR3 nucleotide sequence: TGTGCCAGCAGCCCCAGTGGTGGAGGTGCAGATACGCAGTATTTT. Protein product: CASSPSGGGADTQYF.

This chain connects TRBV7-8 to TRBJ2-1; 7 bases agree with TRBD2. With V trimmed by 11 bases and J by 4 bases, 5 bases remained unmatched. The CDR3 extends over 12 amino acids. CDR1 SGHVS and CDR2 FQNEAQ come from the germline V gene. The CDR3 here is CAAGRGYNEQFF. Written as DNA, the CDR3 is TGTGCCGCAGGGCGGGGGTACAATGAGCAGTTCTTC.